This T cell receptor beta chain was captured in a study of shared clonotypes between healthy human individuals (dated by TCRdb to the early 2020s). The study in broad terms: The cohort comprised two women and a few men aged 18 to 49 years. For each donor, CD4 naive and CD4 memory were each run on three plates, CD8 naive on two plates, and CD8 memory on one plate. To estimate repertoire size and how much clonotype sharing occurs between individuals, the study deeply sequenced the blood TCR repertoires of 4 to 6 healthy adults. Libraries were prepared and TCR repertoires were sequenced by different laboratories using diverse techniques, in order to increase sequencing depth and limit assay-specific biases. Leukapheresis yielded between about 0.85 and 9.5 billion PBMCs per donor.

The paper as a whole reports these results and caveats: Compared with non-shared clonotypes, clonotypes shared by all four sorted-subset donors had higher generation probabilities. Rarefaction of sorted-subset datasets indicated incomplete sequencing despite the large sequencing depth. When several donors were compared, the shared fraction of clonotypes was about 5% for naive CD4, roughly 3.4% for naive CD8, 2.3% for memory CD4, and approximately 0.4% for memory CD8. Based on pairwise subsampling, the degree of clonotype sharing among donors was expected to be affected by sequencing depth. Naive subsets generally had larger estimated clonotype richness than memory subsets. Sampling was restricted to blood, and TCR repertoires in tissues likely differ from the TCR repertoires found in blood. The genetic and exposure-history diversity represented was limited by the small number of donors.

TCR CDR3 regions were amplified from genomic DNA by multiplex PCR using the deep immunoSEQ assay. For each cell subset, the extracted genomic DNA was distributed evenly across all wells of several immunoSEQ 96-well plates, and each plate served as one replicate. For sorted subsets, approximately 210 ng genomic DNA, equal to some 30,000 T cell genomes, was loaded into each replicate PCR. The purified libraries were quantified using a Qubit 3.0 fluorometer, sized with a Bioanalyzer 2100, and then quantified again using the KAPA Library Quantification kit. Every immunoSEQ 96-well plate was sequenced on a separate single-read 150-cycle Illumina NextSeq 550 flow cell. The authors' analysis ran thus. The immunoSEQ output contained only junctional sequences without quality scores, so filtering could not match that applied to full-length reads. Sequences were annotated with PyIR, a Python wrapper for IgBLAST v1.9, and V/J genes and CDR3 were assigned using IMGT germline references. Reads were filtered out if the reads had weak V/J assignments (E-value above 1e-6), no CDR3, stop codons, out-of-frame junctions, or ambiguous translated residues. V3J clonotypes were defined as sequences sharing an identical inferred V gene, J gene, and CDR3 amino acid sequence. To compute the percentage overlap between repertoires, the number of shared unique clonotypes was divided by the size of the smaller repertoire. Repertoire richness was assessed with RTK rarefaction, the Chao1 estimator, and Recon v2.1 estimates of unobserved clonotypes. Generation probabilities were computed with OLGA for all TCRbeta clonotypes obtained by the gDNA method from four donors. Imported from immuneACCESS, the table was reduced by TCRdb to in-frame sequences with V and J called. These copies leave out some clones; in studies compared against another copy, an unresolved V gene accounts for under half, and the cause of the remainder is not known. The DNA was the basis for D and trimming; V, J and clone size are from that table. The sample records more than 550,000 clones, approximately 72% of which are singletons. The ten largest clones capture under 2% of the sample.

On this clone: There is no known antigen for this receptor. There are no base qualities to consult, and no much larger clone falls within one base.

From the cysteine through the phenylalanine, the CDR3 covers 20 amino acids. Just CDR3 DNA is preserved here, 60 bases in frame from base 1. The germline V gene (reference sequence) gives CDR1 as GTSNPN and CDR2 as SVGIG. V was cut back by 0 bases and J by 3 bases, leaving a gap of 26 bases between them. The donors were healthy, HIV-negative adults who had no recently reported acute infections or vaccinations. All donors were Caucasian adults living in Nashville, Tennessee, USA. Magnetic negative selection was used to enrich CD4+ T cells, after which naive cells were positively selected on CD45RA and the negative fraction became the memory subset. Blood was obtained by leukapheresis, after which PBMCs were separated by Ficoll-Histopaque density gradient centrifugation and cryopreserved in liquid nitrogen vapor phase. Analytical flow cytometry was used to check the purity and quantity of every magnetically sorted T cell population. Each sorted fraction had its genomic DNA isolated and then quantified by UV absorbance on a Nanodrop 2000c.

Input material: memory CD4+ T cells sorted from blood. Taken with the paper, the label for cell subset or site translates to: CD45RA-negative fraction. The rearranged segments are TRBV30 and TRBJ2-2; TRBD2 is possibly the D segment (6 matching bases). The TCR was taken from a woman aged 25 to 39 in good health. CDR3 loop: CAWSVLWTTRPLDYTGELFF. The DNA sequence reads TGTGCCTGGAGTGTACTGTGGACTACCAGACCCCTTGATTACACCGGGGAGCTGTTTTTT.